The rows below give T cell receptor beta chains drawn from one sample of a study of early T cells in non-severe SARS-CoV-2 infection. TCRdb fed the 5' RACE reads into MiXCR, producing one record per CDR3 protein. Among 26,000 or so distinct CDR3 sequences, roughly 5.3% were seen once, and the ten largest hold 4%. Sequenced input: whole blood. These TCRs come from an adult who was a healthcare worker with PCR-confirmed SARS-CoV-2 infection or an uninfected control (not recorded which). Both conserved end residues are trimmed from each CDR3. Fields, in order: CDR3 length, clone size, J gene, V gene, CDR3 protein. A row's size may be missing; if present it is once, few, many or a size class.

12,many,TRBJ2-1,TRBV20-1,SAIETVKGNEQF
10,-,TRBJ2-1,TRBV18,ASSPLGNEQF
12,many,TRBJ1-2,TRBV7-8,ASSKDRGGYGYT
11,-,TRBJ2-1,TRBV11-2,ASSQMRVNEQF
10,many,TRBJ1-2,TRBV4-2,ASSQEQGPYT
10,many,TRBJ2-5,TRBV20-1,SARSGPETQY
13,many,TRBJ1-2,TRBV7-6,ASSLAPQGSYGYT
9,many,TRBJ1-2,TRBV7-9,ASSGSYGYT
12,few,TRBJ1-1,TRBV19,ASNLRGRGTEAF
10,-,TRBJ2-1,TRBV20-1,SARRGYNEQF
14,many,TRBJ1-2,TRBV6-2/TRBV6-3,ASSAPYGTANYGYT
9,-,TRBJ1-1,TRBV5-6,ASSWGPEAF
10,few,TRBJ2-3,TRBV5-1,ASSGRTDTQY
15,many,TRBJ2-1,TRBV6-6,ASSYLIPSGGDWEQF
12,many,TRBJ2-3,TRBV29-1,SVVLAGGKGTQY
10,few,TRBJ1-1,TRBV5-4,ASSFGNTEAF
14,-,TRBJ1-5,TRBV6-2/TRBV6-3,ASTSLGGLARLPQH
18,many,TRBJ2-2,TRBV11-3,ASSLTIPLAGGMNTGELF
12,many,TRBJ1-4,TRBV2,ASSDGRGNEKLF
14,medium-sized,TRBJ2-5,TRBV7-2,ASSLEVQAGLETQY
10,few,TRBJ2-2,TRBV7-9,ASSSNTGELF
15,many,TRBJ2-1,TRBV27,ASSLSLGQGLADEQF
12,-,TRBJ1-2,TRBV28,ASSLSAGRDGYT
12,few,TRBJ1-1,TRBV7-9,ASSQMWGITEAF
11,few,TRBJ1-1,TRBV7-9,ASSSPGGTEAF
12,few,TRBJ2-7,TRBV9,ASSPEGSSYEQY
13,many,TRBJ2-7,TRBV9,ASSERGDRTYEQY
10,many,TRBJ2-2,TRBV12-3/TRBV12-4,ASSLEGGELF
14,many,TRBJ1-2,TRBV12-3/TRBV12-4,ASSLGLGTSSYGYT
14,-,TRBJ2-5,TRBV11-3,ASSLSRGRMEETQY
10,-,TRBJ2-5,TRBV29-1,SGGQLGETQY
12,many,TRBJ1-1,TRBV11-1,ASSPSGPNTEAF
10,-,TRBJ1-1,TRBV27,ASSTGASEAF
14,medium-sized,TRBJ1-5,TRBV6-6,ASSTERTVSNQPQH
12,many,TRBJ2-3,TRBV10-2,ASSGAGVTDTQY
12,-,TRBJ2-7,TRBV29-1,SVVLATVPYEQY
12,many,TRBJ1-2,TRBV7-2,ASSLVGTAKGYT
13,few,TRBJ1-5,TRBV12-3/TRBV12-4,ASSSYGARNQPQH
11,many,TRBJ2-7,TRBV29-1,SVRGQPTYEQY
12,many,TRBJ1-2,TRBV7-9,ASSFFGENYGYT
15,many,TRBJ2-7,TRBV6-5,ASSYLPLAGASYEQY
15,few,TRBJ2-5,TRBV2,ASSQDRVKGLQETQY
11,many,TRBJ1-2,TRBV27,ASSLGQGDGYT
12,medium-sized,TRBJ2-7,TRBV27,ASSRGEGLSEQY
14,many,TRBJ2-3,TRBV12-3/TRBV12-4,ASSSRLAGYTDTQY
14,many,TRBJ1-3,TRBV5-6,ASSFAAGTSGNTIY
12,many,TRBJ2-1,TRBV9,ASSLLTSGNEQF
12,few,TRBJ2-5,TRBV18,ASSPRDRKETQY
13,few,TRBJ2-1,TRBV6-2/TRBV6-3,ASSYRGGTYNEQF